This passage covers 10 T cell receptor beta chains from one sample sequenced in a study of brain T cells in children with intractable seizures. The assay was immunoSEQ multiplex PCR, and TCRdb's table has in-frame clones only and misses some. The data contain roughly 110,000 clones, roughly 94% of them seen just once; the ten biggest clones take up around 4.1%. The starting material was peripheral blood, obtained at surgery. Receptors originate from a boy under two years old with hemimegalencephaly and intractable seizures.

On this clone: This sample also contains other DNA sequences that code for the same CDR3. The chain recombines TRBV19 with TRBJ2-1, with unresolved D. V was clipped by 3 bases and J by 7 bases, with 4 bases between them. The CDR3 has 11 amino acids. Germline V gene data show CDR1 as LNHDA and CDR2 as SQIVND (reference sequence). DNA for the CDR3: TGTGCCAGTAGTATGGGTAATGAGCAGTTCTTC. Translating gives CASSMGNEQFF.

J is TRBJ2-7 and V is TRBV10-2; 11 nucleotides line up with TRBD2. Germline V CDR1 and CDR2: WSHSY, SAAADI. Unmatched junction bases numbered 1, after V lost 6 bases and J lost 0 bases. The CDR3 runs 14 residues. The CDR3 DNA is TGCGCCAGCAGCACTAGCGGGAGCTCCTACGAGCAGTACTTC. The encoded protein is CASSTSGSSYEQYF.

This chain connects TRBV20-1 to TRBJ1-5; the D gene is possibly TRBD1 (5 bases). Trimming shortened V by 3 bases and J by 7 bases, and 13 bases separated the two germline ends. The CDR3 spans 13 residues. The germline CDR1 and CDR2 sequences are DFQATT and SNEGSKA (reference sequence). The CDR3 coding sequence is TGCAGTGCTAGTTCGGGGGTTGAACAGCCCCAGCATTTT. Encoded protein: CSASSGVEQPQHF.

The rearrangement joins TRBV7-3 to TRBJ1-1; no definite D call. In germline, CDR1 is SGHTA, CDR2 FQGTGA. Trimming removed 4 bases from V and 2 bases from J, with 11 bases in between. CDR3 size: 14 residues. The DNA for the CDR3 is TGTGCCAGCAGCTCGACCGGCCCCAACACTGAAGCTTTCTTT. Translation: CASSSTGPNTEAFF.

V gene TRBV11-2 combines with J gene TRBJ2-1; D gene uncertain. Germline lookup yields CDR1 SGHAT and CDR2 FQNNGV. V was clipped by 5 bases and J by 0 bases, with 11 bases between them. This CDR3 is built from 15 residues. The CDR3, as DNA: TGTGCCAGCAGCCTCACAGTTAGCTCCTACAATGAGCAGTTCTTC. Amino acids: CASSLTVSSYNEQFF.

This sequence joins TRBV9 and TRBJ2-3, with TRBD2 matching 13 bases. There are 14 residues in the CDR3. V gave up 5 bases and J gave up 5 bases; unmatched junction bases: 2. CDR1 is SGDLS and CDR2 is YYNGEE in the germline V gene. CDR3 sequence (DNA): TGTGCCAGCAGTCGGACTAGCGGGAGAGATACGCAGTATTTT. Its translation is CASSRTSGRDTQYF.

This clone occurred once. The chain uses TRBV19 and TRBJ2-3, with a tentative D call TRBD2 (5 bases). V gave up 1 base and J gave up 1 base, with 21 bases separating them. This CDR3 spans 19 amino acids. CDR1 and CDR2 from the germline V gene are LNHDA and SQIVND (reference sequence). CDR3 nucleotide sequence: TGTGCCAGTAGTATAGGAGGAAGGGCACTAGTAACGGGCACAGATACGCAGTATTTT. It is translated as CASSIGGRALVTGTDTQYF.

This sequence joins TRBV28 and TRBJ2-4; 8 positions match TRBD2. Per germline, CDR1 MDHEN and CDR2 SYDVKM. With V trimmed by 3 bases and J by 3 bases, 13 bases remained unmatched. The CDR3 loop spans 18 amino acids. The CDR3 reads CASSFPPAGERVKNIQYF. The CDR3 bases are TGTGCCAGCAGTTTCCCTCCAGCGGGAGAGCGGGTCAAAAACATTCAGTACTTC. Drawing the rest from reference TRBV28 and TRBJ2-4, the complete variable domain is DVKVTQSSRYLVKRTGEKVFLECVQDMDHENMFWYRQDPGLGLRLIYFSYDVKMKEKGDIPEGYSVSREKKERFSLILESASTNQTSMYLCASSFPPAGERVKNIQYFGAGTRLSVL.

The chain recombines TRBV7-3 with TRBJ2-2; 8 bases fit TRBD2. The CDR3 runs to 17 residues. Germline CDR1 SGHTA, CDR2 FQGTGA. J lost 6 bases, V lost 5 bases, and 14 bases had no gene match. The CDR3 loop is CASSPPRGSGMAGELFF. The CDR3 DNA follows: TGTGCCAGCAGCCCCCCACGGGGTAGCGGGATGGCCGGGGAGCTGTTTTTT.

This clone is medium-sized in the sample. Different DNA sequences within this sample yield the same CDR3. The V gene is TRBV27, the J gene TRBJ2-3; 10 nucleotides align to TRBD1. J gave up 3 bases and V 5 bases, and 5 bases lay outside the gene matches. Germline values: CDR1 MNHEY, CDR2 SMNVEV (reference sequence). This CDR3 has 15 amino acids. The CDR3 region is CASSPWTGGTDTQYF. The DNA for the CDR3 is TGTGCCAGCAGTCCATGGACAGGGGGGACAGATACGCAGTATTTT.